The 15 T cell receptor beta chains listed next were all sequenced from one sample in a study of OX40 agonist ivuxolimab in advanced cancers. Repertoires were generated with immunoSEQ multiplex PCR, while TCRdb's copy carries only in-frame clones and drops some. The profile shows roughly 67,000 clones, roughly 85% of them singletons. The material was CD4+ or CD8+ T cells sorted from blood, obtained in a trial of the OX40 agonist ivuxolimab. Receptors were obtained from an adult with an advanced solid tumor such as melanoma, head and neck, liver or kidney cancer.

The gene calls are TRBV2 and TRBJ2-7; D is perhaps TRBD1 or TRBD2 (7 bases each). CDR3 size: 14 residues. V lost 6 bases and J lost 0, with 12 bases in between. The germline V gene encodes CDR1 SNHLY and CDR2 FYNNEI. The chain's CDR3 is CASRGGTDSYEQYF. CDR3 in DNA: TGTGCCAGCAGGGGGGGGACAGACTCCTACGAGCAGTACTTC.

The genes are TRBV7-2 and TRBJ1-3; the D is unclear. Trimming shortened V by 1 base and J by 0 bases, and 13 bases separated the two germline ends. CDR3 length: 17 residues. Germline V gene sequence: CDR1 SGHTA, CDR2 FQGNSA. CDR3 protein: CASSLVVGQISGNTIYF. The CDR3 region has the DNA TGTGCCAGCAGCTTAGTTGTTGGTCAAATCTCTGGAAACACCATATATTTT.

The chain links TRBV7-2 to TRBJ2-5; 8 positions match TRBD2. This CDR3 spans 15 amino acids. Per germline, CDR1 SGHTA and CDR2 FQGNSA. J gave up 5 bases and V 1 base, and 6 bases lay outside the gene matches. The CDR3 region has the DNA TGTGCCAGCAGCTTAGTCGTAGCGGGACATGAGACCCAGTACTTC. Protein sequence: CASSLVVAGHETQYF.

The chain recombines TRBV23-1 with TRBJ2-5; 8 positions agree with TRBD1. TRBV23-1 has ORF status, its function being uncertain. Losses at the gene ends were 6 bases for V and 4 bases for J; bases not matched to a gene: 16. The CDR3 is 17 amino acids. The CDR3 loop is CASRQLLRTGTGETQYF. CDR3 bases: TGCGCCAGCAGGCAGCTACTTAGGACAGGGACCGGAGAGACCCAGTACTTC.

This chain connects TRBV5-4 to TRBJ2-6, with D perhaps TRBD1 or TRBD2 (7 bases each). This CDR3 has 16 residues. Trimming shortened V by 0 bases and J by 4 bases, and 11 bases separated the two germline ends. The V gene's germline CDR1 is SGHNT and CDR2 YYREEE (reference sequence). The CDR3 coding sequence is TGTGCCAGCAGCTTGGGACAGGGACTAGGGGCCAACGTCCTGACTTTC. It codes for CASSLGQGLGANVLTF.

The V gene is TRBV19, the J gene TRBJ2-7; D perhaps matches TRBD1 (6 bases). The length of the CDR3 is 14 residues. Germline V gives CDR1 LNHDA, CDR2 SQIVND (reference sequence). With 6 bases removed from V and 2 bases from J, the gap between germline ends came to 14 bases. In DNA, the CDR3 is TGTGCCAGTAGCAATTACGGACAGACCTACGAGCAGTACTTC. This encodes CASSNYGQTYEQYF.

This clone has a single count. The DNA is left out, because the CDR3 cannot be placed on it with certainty; the CDR3 is given as TCRdb lists it. CDR3 region: CASILAGGSTEAFF. The chain is built from TRBV19 and TRBJ1-1; the table calls TRBD1, which could not be checked here. The CDR3 has 14 residues if both end residues are counted. The germline V gene has CDR1 LNHDA and CDR2 SQIVND (reference sequence).

The CDR3 reads CASSFDRVHSGANVLTF. In nucleotides, the CDR3 is TGTGCCAGCAGCTTCGACAGGGTCCATTCTGGGGCCAACGTCCTGACTTTC. The V and J genes are TRBV5-6 and TRBJ2-6, with TRBD1 matching over 7 bases. V was pared by 2 bases and J by 1 base, with 6 bases of the junction left unmatched. The CDR3 loop spans 17 amino acids. Germline lookup yields CDR1 SGHDT and CDR2 YYEEEE.

V usage is TRBV18 and J usage is TRBJ1-2, with 9 bases matching TRBD1. Looked up from germline, CDR1 is KGHSH and CDR2 is LQKENI. The trim removed 3 bases at V and 5 bases at J, leaving 4 bases unmatched. The CDR3 contains 14 residues. The DNA of the CDR3 is TGTGCCAGCTCACCCCCCGGGACAGGGTATGGCTACACCTTC. It translates to CASSPPGTGYGYTF.

The rearrangement joins TRBV5-4 to TRBJ2-5; unclear D gene. The CDR3 loop spans 14 amino acids. CDR1 SGHNT and CDR2 YYREEE come from the germline V gene (reference sequence). V gave up 3 bases and J gave up 5 bases, with 14 bases separating them. CDR3 DNA sequence: TGTGCCAGCAGCTCGGTGCAGAGCTCGGAGACCCAGTACTTC. This gives the protein CASSSVQSSETQYF.

The chain couples TRBV5-6 to TRBJ2-2, with D hard to call. CDR3 length equals 15 residues. The germline V gene encodes CDR1 SGHDT and CDR2 YYEEEE. V lost 1 base and J lost 5, with 12 bases in between. The CDR3: CASSLRRRPTGELFF. CDR3 DNA: TGTGCCAGCAGCTTGAGGCGTAGGCCGACCGGGGAGCTGTTTTTT. The full variable domain, rest sourced from reference TRBV5-6 and TRBJ2-2, is DAGVTQSPTHLIKTRGQQVTLRCSPKSGHDTVSWYQQALGQGPQFIFQYYEEEERQRGNFPDRFSGHQFPNYSSELNVNALLLGDSALYLCASSLRRRPTGELFFGEGSRLTVL.

This clone has a handful of counts. The V call is TRBV10-3, the J call TRBJ1-1; unclear D gene. This CDR3 contains 13 residues. Looked up from germline, CDR1 is ENHRY and CDR2 is SYGVKD. Trimming took 3 bases from V and 10 from J, leaving 15 bases between them. CDR3 in DNA: TGTGCCATCAGTGATCAAAGGCCCCTGGTAGCTTTCTTT. It encodes CAISDQRPLVAFF.

This sequence joins TRBV7-2 and TRBJ2-5, with 10 bases matching TRBD2. J lost 6 bases, V lost 1 base, and 8 bases had no gene match. CDR1 and CDR2 (germline): SGHTA, FQGNSA. This CDR3 spans 16 amino acids. CDR3 in amino acids: CASSLDLAGADKTQYF. In nucleotides, the CDR3 is TGTGCCAGCAGCTTAGATCTAGCGGGGGCTGATAAGACCCAGTACTTC.

This sequence joins TRBV9 and TRBJ2-3; TRBD2 matches 12 bases. The trim removed 2 bases at V and 5 bases at J, leaving 3 bases unmatched. This CDR3 is 15 amino acids long. Looked up from germline, CDR1 is SGDLS and CDR2 is YYNGEE. Here the CDR3 DNA reads TGTGCCAGCAGCGTCTCTAGCGGGGGGGGAGATACGCAGTATTTT. This sequence encodes CASSVSSGGGDTQYF.

The V call is TRBV27, the J call TRBJ1-5; no firm D call. CDR1 is MNHEY and CDR2 is SMNVEV in the germline V gene (reference sequence). V lost 5 bases and J 1 base, leaving 12 bases between the germline ends. CDR3 length: 15 amino acids. CDR3 nucleotide sequence: TGTGCCAGCAGTAGGTCCGGGAAAAGCAATCAGCCCCAGCATTTT. Translation: CASSRSGKSNQPQHF.